These 23 T cell receptor beta chains originate from one sample sequenced in a study of cytomegalovirus exposure and HLA in healthy donors. The PCR contained 60 Vbeta and 13 Jbeta primers. Sequencing used immunoSEQ multiplex PCR; TCRdb keeps in-frame clones, though not all of them. The repertoire holds some 150,000 clones, with around 77% as singletons. Sequenced sample: PBMCs. The receptor set was obtained from a man aged 55 to 70 in good health and CMV-seronegative.

The chain links TRBV11-3 to TRBJ2-2; 7 bases fit TRBD1. Germline assignment: CDR1 SGHNT and CDR2 YENEEA. The CDR3 sequence is 15 residues long. The V segment lost 0 bases and the J segment 6 bases; nucleotides outside the gene matches: 4. CDR3 sequence reads: CASSLDEQGAGELFF. DNA of the CDR3: TGTGCCAGCAGCTTAGACGAGCAGGGGGCCGGGGAGCTGTTTTTT.

The V gene is TRBV5-5, the J gene TRBJ1-5, with TRBD1 as a possible D gene (6 bases). The length of the CDR3 is 16 residues. V shed 3 bases and J shed 3 bases, with 16 bases lying between them. From germline, CDR1 is SGHKS and CDR2 YYEKEE (reference sequence). In nucleotides, the CDR3 is TGTGCCAGCAGCTCTGGACAGCCTCTCTACAATCAGCCCCAGCATTTT. It yields the protein CASSSGQPLYNQPQHF.

V usage is TRBV5-1 and J usage is TRBJ2-5; 9 bases map to TRBD2. Unmatched junction bases numbered 8, after V lost 0 bases and J lost 2 bases. Germline CDR1 is SGHRS and CDR2 is YFSETQ. This CDR3 spans 17 amino acids. This chain's CDR3 is CASSLAGGAGGQETQYF. CDR3 coding DNA: TGCGCCAGCAGCTTGGCCGGGGGAGCGGGAGGACAAGAGACCCAGTACTTC. Full variable domain (rest looked up from reference TRBV5-1 and TRBJ2-5): KAGVTQTPRYLIKTRGQQVTLSCSPISGHRSVSWYQQTPGQGLQFLFEYFSETQRNKGNFPGRFSGRQFSNSRSEMNVSTLELGDSALYLCASSLAGGAGGQETQYFGPGTRLLVL.

The chain recombines TRBV7-2 with TRBJ1-4; TRBD1 agrees at 8 bases. The CDR3 runs to 15 residues. V shed 5 bases and J 0 bases; nucleotides not matched to a gene: 2. Germline assignment: CDR1 SGHTA and CDR2 FQGNSA. The chain's CDR3 is CASSIQGATNEKLFF. The CDR3 nucleotides read TGTGCCAGCAGCATACAGGGGGCAACTAATGAAAAACTGTTTTTT.

The chain carries TRBV5-1 and TRBJ2-7; 10 bases map to TRBD2. Germline V gene data show CDR1 as SGHRS and CDR2 as YFSETQ. This CDR3 comprises 17 residues. The V and J ends lost 5 bases and 0 bases, in that order; junction bases with no gene match: 11. CDR3 DNA: TGCGCCAGCAGTTCGGGCGGGACTAGCGTGCTCTCCTACGAGCAGTACTTC. Protein: CASSSGGTSVLSYEQYF.

This clone was seen only once. The J gene is TRBJ2-5, the V gene TRBV4-3; TRBD1 agrees at 7 bases. V was pared by 3 bases and J by 3 bases, with 13 bases of the junction left unmatched. Germline lookup yields CDR1 LGHNA and CDR2 YSLEER. This CDR3 comprises 17 residues. This CDR3 reads CASSQALRGRRKETQYF. CDR3 in DNA: TGCGCCAGCAGCCAGGCTTTAAGGGGGCGGAGAAAAGAGACCCAGTACTTC.

This clone was seen a single time. The CDR3 DNA sequence: TGTGCCGTGCGAAGGGGGCCTCTTGAAAAACTGTTTTTT. This codes for CAVRRGPLEKLFF. The V and J genes are TRBV6-5 and TRBJ1-4; 7 bases are a match to TRBD1. With V trimmed by 11 bases and J by 7 bases, 10 bases remained unmatched. The CDR3 is 13 residues long. In germline, CDR1 is MNHEY, CDR2 SVGAGI.

The chain employs TRBV6-1 and TRBJ1-1; 7 bases agree with TRBD1. The ends lost 6 bases at V and 1 base at J; junction bases unmatched: 8. This CDR3 contains 15 residues. Germline lookup yields CDR1 MNHNS and CDR2 SASEGT. The CDR3 protein is CASRKNDRANTEAFF. CDR3 bases: TGTGCCAGCAGGAAGAATGACAGGGCGAACACTGAAGCTTTCTTT.

The chain uses TRBV18 and TRBJ2-7; 9 bases match TRBD2. The CDR3 sequence is 17 residues long. The V gene's germline CDR1 is KGHSH and CDR2 LQKENI. V was pared by 4 bases and J by 2 bases, with 12 bases of the junction left unmatched. The CDR3 sequence is CASSRDVAGVDPYEQYF. For the CDR3, the DNA is TGTGCCAGCTCACGGGACGTAGCGGGAGTCGACCCCTACGAGCAGTACTTC.

The CDR3 sequence: CASSEREAGGTETQYF. CDR3 bases: TGTGCCAGCAGTGAAAGGGAGGCGGGCGGTACTGAGACCCAGTACTTC. The V and J genes are TRBV6-4 and TRBJ2-5, with D possibly TRBD2 on 6 matching bases. This CDR3 is 16 amino acids long. Between the trimmed V and J ends, which lost 3 bases and 5 bases, there was a span of 19 bases. CDR1 is MRHNA and CDR2 is SNTAGT in the germline V gene.

As concerns this clone: The identical CDR3 is also encoded by other nucleotide sequences in the sample. The chain is built from TRBV7-2 and TRBJ2-5; the D is unclear. This CDR3 is built from 13 residues. Trimming shortened V by 3 bases and J by 2 bases, and 7 bases separated the two germline ends. Germline CDR1 SGHTA, CDR2 FQGNSA. The DNA for the CDR3 is TGTGCCAGCAGCTTCACGGGTCAAGAGACCCAGTACTTC. Protein sequence: CASSFTGQETQYF.

This chain connects TRBV28 to TRBJ2-2, with a possible D match to TRBD2 (6 bases). This CDR3 contains 14 residues. CDR1 MDHEN and CDR2 SYDVKM come from the germline V gene. V lost 5 bases to trimming and J lost 1 base, with 8 bases between them. In DNA, the CDR3 is TGTGCCAGCAGTGGAGGGAAGAACACCGGGGAGCTGTTTTTT. Translating gives CASSGGKNTGELFF.

The chain links TRBV7-2 to TRBJ1-1; 7 nucleotides match TRBD1. CDR3 length equals 13 residues. V trimming: 6 bases; J trimming: 1 base; junction bases outside the gene matches: 2. CDR1 SGHTA and CDR2 FQGNSA come from the germline V gene. The CDR3: CASRGQQNTEAFF. The DNA for the CDR3 is TGTGCCAGCAGGGGACAGCAGAACACTGAAGCTTTCTTT.

V usage is TRBV6-5 and J usage is TRBJ2-2; the D gene is possibly TRBD2 (5 bases). The V end was cut by 4 bases, the J end by 0 bases, with 9 bases between. The CDR3 has 15 residues. CDR1 MNHEY and CDR2 SVGAGI come from the germline V gene. The DNA of the CDR3 is TGTGCCAGCAGTTCCGGGAAAACGAACACCGGGGAGCTGTTTTTT. Its protein product is CASSSGKTNTGELFF.

The count of this clone is one. CDR3 sequence: CASILRGRGQPQHF. CDR3 DNA sequence: TGTGCCAGCATCCTTAGGGGCCGGGGGCAGCCCCAGCATTTT. The rearrangement uses TRBV6-5 and TRBJ1-5; maybe TRBD1 (5 bases). Germline V CDR1 and CDR2: MNHEY, SVGAGI. The CDR3 is made up of 14 amino acids. Trimming took off 7 bases at V and 7 bases at J, with 17 bases between the two ends.

The V and J genes are TRBV28 and TRBJ2-7; the D is unclear. V shed 6 bases and J shed 4 bases, with 7 bases lying between them. The CDR3 extends over 11 amino acids. Germline CDR1 is MDHEN and CDR2 is SYDVKM. The CDR3: CASRHIYEQYF. As DNA, the CDR3 is TGTGCCAGCAGACACATATACGAGCAGTACTTC.

This clone was seen a single time. DNA of the CDR3: TGCGCCAGCAGCTTGAGGGGCTTACAGGGGATGGGGGATAATGAGCAGTTCTTC. Its translation: CASSLRGLQGMGDNEQFF. The chain couples TRBV5-1 to TRBJ2-1, with 7 bases matching TRBD1. The germline gives CDR1 SGHRS, CDR2 YFSETQ. V shed 1 base, J shed 7 bases, and the junction held 17 bases outside the gene matches. The CDR3 loop spans 18 amino acids.

This clone was counted a single time. The rearrangement joins TRBV2 to TRBJ1-2; possible D gene TRBD1, 6 bases. Germline loops: CDR1 SNHLY, CDR2 FYNNEI. With 7 bases removed from V and 8 bases from J, the gap between germline ends came to 17 bases. The CDR3 extends over 13 amino acids. The CDR3 DNA reads TGTGCCAGCAACCTGGGACAATCCGGGGGCTACACCTTC. It codes for CASNLGQSGGYTF.

The rearrangement links TRBV18 to TRBJ2-1, with 11 nucleotides matching TRBD2. The CDR3 consists of 16 residues. V shed 2 bases, J shed 7 bases, and the junction held 7 bases outside the gene matches. Germline lookup yields CDR1 KGHSH and CDR2 LQKENI. The CDR3 sequence is CASSPVTSGRGNEQFF. DNA of the CDR3: TGTGCCAGCTCACCAGTAACTAGCGGGAGAGGGAATGAGCAGTTCTTC.

The chain combines TRBV6-1 with TRBJ2-1, with 10 bases fitting TRBD2. V shed 2 bases and J 16 bases; nucleotides not matched to a gene: 8. The CDR3 length is 13 residues. CDR1 is MNHNS, CDR2 SASEGT, per germline. The CDR3 coding sequence is TGTGCCAGCAGTGAAATCGGTTCTAGCGGGGGATTCTTC. Residues: CASSEIGSSGGFF.

This chain joins TRBV7-2 and TRBJ1-2; tentative D call: TRBD1 (6 bases). This CDR3 region has 14 residues. CDR1 is SGHTA, CDR2 FQGNSA, per germline. Trimming removed 5 bases at V and 5 bases at J, with 15 bases between. This CDR3 reads CASSTTGTTYGYTF. The CDR3 DNA reads as TGTGCCAGCAGCACCACAGGGACGACATATGGCTACACCTTC. Together with reference TRBV7-2 and TRBJ1-2, the CDR3 gives the full variable domain: GAGVSQSPSNKVTEKGKDVELRCDPISGHTALYWYRQSLGQGLEFLIYFQGNSAPDKSGLPSDRFSAERTGGSVSTLTIQRTQQEDSAVYLCASSTTGTTYGYTFGSGTRLTVV.

This clone has just a few counts. The V and J genes are TRBV6-5 and TRBJ2-7, with D hard to call. The CDR3 contains 16 residues. Trimming cost V 0 bases and J 0 bases, with 12 bases left between them. Germline V gene lookup returns CDR1 MNHEY and CDR2 SVGAGI. This chain's CDR3 is CASSYSISRSSYEQYF. The CDR3 bases are TGTGCCAGCAGTTACTCGATCTCGCGGAGCTCCTACGAGCAGTACTTC.

The chain carries TRBV7-8 and TRBJ2-1; no definite D call. V was shortened by 4 bases and J by 4 bases, with 5 bases between the two germline ends. This CDR3 spans 12 amino acids. CDR1 and CDR2 from the germline V gene are SGHVS and FQNEAQ. The CDR3 DNA is TGTGCCAGCAGCTCACAGTACAATGAGCAGTTCTTC. Protein product: CASSSQYNEQFF.